This T cell receptor (beta chain) was identified in a study of blood T cell repertoires in COVID-19. Study in general: Samples representing acute and convalescent COVID-19 were sourced from the United States, Italy and Spain. T cells, B-cell-depleted T cells, or PBMCs supplied cDNA or gDNA.

In the source study's methods: Nucleated cell number was recorded as an estimate derived from reference gene primer amplification. Measured with immunoSEQ multiplex PCR; TCRdb has only the in-frame clones, and not every one. The DNA was the basis for D and trimming; V, J and clone size are from that table. The table lists over 75,000 clones, roughly 75% of them singletons. This clone has more than one count but fewer than ten. The CDR3 covers 15 residues. The germline CDR1 and CDR2 sequences are SEHNR and FQNEAQ (reference sequence). V lost 2 bases and J 6 bases, leaving 14 bases between the germline ends.

The material sequenced was peripheral blood. This receptor was identified in a man between 45 and 60 years old who had recovered from COVID-19. The genes are TRBV7-9 and TRBJ2-1; perhaps TRBD2 as D (6 bases). In DNA, the CDR3 is TGTGCCAGCAGCTTAAGCGGGTTCGGTTCCAATGAGCAGTTCTTC. Translation gives CASSLSGFGSNEQFF.